These T cell receptor beta chains were read from a single sample in a study of PD-L1 blockade in urothelial cancer. Sequencing was performed with immunoSEQ multiplex PCR; in TCRdb, only in-frame clones are kept and a portion is missing. The data show 43,000 or so clones, 80% seen once. The input for sequencing was PBMCs, taken around atezolizumab (anti-PD-L1) treatment. The receptors were gathered from a man aged 55-75 years with urothelial cancer. Both conserved end residues are part of each CDR3. Fields, in order: clone size, J gene, V gene, D gene, CDR3 DNA, CDR3 protein. A D gene is named only where the DNA matches it firmly. Not every row has a clone size; where given, it reads once, few, many or a size class.

size: NA
J: TRBJ2-5
V: TRBV30
D: TRBD2
DNA: TGTGCCTGGAGACTAGCGGGAGGGGAGACCCAGTACTTC
CDR3: CAWRLAGGETQYF

size: once
J: TRBJ2-1
V: TRBV13
D: TRBD2
DNA: TGTGCCAGCAGCTCGCGGCGGGGGACTAGTGGGAATGAGCAGTTCTTC
CDR3: CASSSRRGTSGNEQFF

size: NA
J: TRBJ2-5
V: TRBV6-1
D: TRBD2
DNA: TGTGCCAGCAGTGAGAGGACTAGCGGGAGTATTTCGGGCGGAGAGACCCAGTACTTC
CDR3: CASSERTSGSISGGETQYF

size: NA
J: TRBJ2-7
V: TRBV28
D: TRBD2
DNA: TGTGCCAGCAGTTCCAGCGGGAGGCTTGGGGAGCAGTACTTC
CDR3: CASSSSGRLGEQYF

size: few
J: TRBJ2-6
V: TRBV2
D: NA
DNA: TGTGCCAGCAGTGAACCAGGGCTTGGGGCCAACGTCCTGACTTTC
CDR3: CASSEPGLGANVLTF

size: NA
J: TRBJ1-1
V: TRBV5-1
D: NA
DNA: TGCGCCAGCAGCTTGGGGACGGGGAGGGGCACTGAAGCTTTCTTT
CDR3: CASSLGTGRGTEAFF

size: NA
J: TRBJ2-5
V: TRBV11-3
D: TRBD1
DNA: TGTGCCAGCAGCCGAGGACAGGGGAAAGAGACCCAGTACTTC
CDR3: CASSRGQGKETQYF

size: few
J: TRBJ2-2
V: TRBV2
D: NA
DNA: TGTGCCAGCAACAAGGGGGACACCGGGGAGCTGTTTTTT
CDR3: CASNKGDTGELFF

size: NA
J: TRBJ2-2
V: TRBV5-1
D: TRBD1
DNA: TGCGCCAGCAGCTTGTCCATGGGGACAGGGAGTACCGGGGAGCTGTTTTTT
CDR3: CASSLSMGTGSTGELFF

size: once
J: TRBJ2-1
V: TRBV19
D: TRBD1
DNA: TGTGCCAGTAGTCGTGGCAGGGGGTCCCTCTACAATGAGCAGTTCTTC
CDR3: CASSRGRGSLYNEQFF

size: NA
J: TRBJ2-2
V: TRBV19
D: TRBD2
DNA: TGTGCCAGTCACCTAGCGGGAGGCGGTAACACCGGGGAGCTGTTTTTT
CDR3: CASHLAGGGNTGELFF

size: few
J: TRBJ1-4
V: TRBV2
D: TRBD1
DNA: TGTGCCAGCAGTTTCATTGGACAGGGGAGGGAAAAACTGTTTTTT
CDR3: CASSFIGQGREKLFF

size: NA
J: TRBJ1-5
V: TRBV19
D: NA
DNA: TGTGCCAGTAGTATCGACAGCAACAATCAGCCCCAGCATTTT
CDR3: CASSIDSNNQPQHF

size: NA
J: TRBJ2-2
V: TRBV9
D: NA
DNA: TGTGCCAGCAGCGTATCCGGGTCACTTAACGGGGAGCTGTTTTTT
CDR3: CASSVSGSLNGELFF

size: few
J: TRBJ1-5
V: TRBV30
D: NA
DNA: TGTGCCTGGAGTGTAATGGGGGGGGCCGGTCAGCCCCAGCATTTT
CDR3: CAWSVMGGAGQPQHF

size: few
J: TRBJ1-2
V: TRBV10-2
D: NA
DNA: TGCGCCAGCAGTGACTCGGACAGCCGATATGAGGGCTACACCTTC
CDR3: CASSDSDSRYEGYTF

size: NA
J: TRBJ1-1
V: TRBV10-3
D: NA
DNA: TGTGCCATCACCCCCGAGAAGAAAAGCAGGGTTGAAGCTTTCTTT
CDR3: CAITPEKKSRVEAFF

size: NA
J: TRBJ2-7
V: TRBV4-3
D: NA
DNA: TGCGCCAGCAGCCTAAGACAGGGAGCGGGGGTGACCTACGAGCAGTACTTC
CDR3: CASSLRQGAGVTYEQYF

size: NA
J: TRBJ2-1
V: TRBV7-2
D: TRBD2
DNA: TGTGCCAGCAGCTTCCGGACTAGCGGGGTTGGTGAGCAGTTCTTC
CDR3: CASSFRTSGVGEQFF

size: once
J: TRBJ1-1
V: TRBV18
D: NA
DNA: TGTGCCAGCTCACCCCCTGAGTGGACAGCGAACACTGAAGCTTTCTTT
CDR3: CASSPPEWTANTEAFF

size: NA
J: TRBJ2-7
V: TRBV2
D: TRBD1
DNA: TGTGCCAGCAGTGAGAGACAGGGTCCCTCCTACGAGCAGTACTTC
CDR3: CASSERQGPSYEQYF

size: NA
J: TRBJ2-1
V: TRBV28
D: TRBD2
DNA: TGTGCCAGCAGTTTATCTAGCGGTAATGAGCAGTTCTTC
CDR3: CASSLSSGNEQFF

size: NA
J: TRBJ2-1
V: TRBV4-1
D: NA
DNA: TGCGCCAGCAGCCAAGTGTGGGGGCTGGATGAGCAGTTCTTC
CDR3: CASSQVWGLDEQFF

size: NA
J: TRBJ2-2
V: TRBV19
D: NA
DNA: TGTGCCAGTAGCCGGACACCTAACACCGGGGAGCTGTTTTTT
CDR3: CASSRTPNTGELFF

size: NA
J: TRBJ1-1
V: TRBV2
D: TRBD1
DNA: TGTGCCAGCAAAGGGACAGGGACGTTGAACACTGAAGCTTTCTTT
CDR3: CASKGTGTLNTEAFF

size: NA
J: TRBJ1-2
V: TRBV19
D: NA
DNA: TGTGCCAGTAGTCAGACAGCAGCATTTAACTATGGCTACACCTTC
CDR3: CASSQTAAFNYGYTF

size: NA
J: TRBJ2-7
V: TRBV6-1
D: TRBD1
DNA: TGTGCCAGCAGTCGGGACAGAACCTACGAGCAGTACTTC
CDR3: CASSRDRTYEQYF

size: NA
J: TRBJ1-4
V: TRBV6-5
D: NA
DNA: TGTGCCAGTCGTACAGGGATGGGCGAAAAACTGTTTTTT
CDR3: CASRTGMGEKLFF

size: NA
J: TRBJ2-1
V: TRBV29-1
D: TRBD1
DNA: TGCAGCGTCGACGGACAGGGTCGAGGTGAGCAGTTCTTC
CDR3: CSVDGQGRGEQFF

size: NA
J: TRBJ2-5
V: TRBV5-4
D: NA
DNA: TGTGCCAGCAGCCTATCCTTGGTGGGCGGGAAAGAGACCCAGTACTTC
CDR3: CASSLSLVGGKETQYF

size: NA
J: TRBJ1-5
V: TRBV28
D: TRBD1
DNA: TGTGCCAGCATACAGGGGAATCAGCCCCAGCATTTT
CDR3: CASIQGNQPQHF

size: NA
J: TRBJ2-6
V: TRBV4-3
D: NA
DNA: TGCGCCAGCAGCCAAGAGGGAGCAACAACGGCATCGGGGGCCAACGTCCTGACTTTC
CDR3: CASSQEGATTASGANVLTF

size: NA
J: TRBJ2-7
V: TRBV6-5
D: TRBD2
DNA: TGTGCCAGCAGTCCCTGGACTAGAAGCGAGCAGTACTTC
CDR3: CASSPWTRSEQYF

size: few
J: TRBJ1-1
V: TRBV5-1
D: NA
DNA: TGCGCCAGCAGCTTGTCAGAGAACACTGAAGCTTTCTTT
CDR3: CASSLSENTEAFF